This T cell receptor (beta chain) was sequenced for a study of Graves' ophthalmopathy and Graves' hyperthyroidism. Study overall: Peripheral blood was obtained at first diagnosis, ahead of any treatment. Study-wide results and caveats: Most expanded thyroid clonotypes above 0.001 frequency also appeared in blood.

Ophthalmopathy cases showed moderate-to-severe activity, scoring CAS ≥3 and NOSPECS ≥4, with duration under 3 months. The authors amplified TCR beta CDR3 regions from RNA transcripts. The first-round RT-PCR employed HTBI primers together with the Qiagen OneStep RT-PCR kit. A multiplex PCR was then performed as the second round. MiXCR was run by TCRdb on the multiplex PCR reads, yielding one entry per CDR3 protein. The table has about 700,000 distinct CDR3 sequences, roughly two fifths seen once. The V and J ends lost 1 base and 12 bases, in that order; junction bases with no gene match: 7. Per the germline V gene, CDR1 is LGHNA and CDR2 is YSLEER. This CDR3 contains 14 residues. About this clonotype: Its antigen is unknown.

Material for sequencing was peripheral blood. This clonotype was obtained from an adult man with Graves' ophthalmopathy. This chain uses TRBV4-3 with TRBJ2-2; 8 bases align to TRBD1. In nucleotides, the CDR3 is TGCGCCAGCAGCCAAGGACAGGGGCTGGGGCAGCTGTTTTTT. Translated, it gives CASSQGQGLGQLFF.